This TCR beta chain derives from a study of identical twins. Note on this clonotype: Its antigen is not known.

Using its own MiXCR run on the 5' RACE reads, TCRdb lists one record per CDR3 protein. Counted here are around 490,000 distinct CDR3 sequences, roughly 15% occurring once; the ten biggest clones make up roughly 0.46%. CDR1 is ENHRY and CDR2 is SYGVKD in the germline V gene. V was clipped by 5 bases and J by 2 bases; unmatched bases: 12. The CDR3 has 17 amino acids. Findings of the study overall: The more abundant beta clonotypes in cord blood had fewer insertions, and memory repertoires did not show this. It was cross-sectional statistical analysis, not following the same donors, that the conclusions relied on.

These data are also associated with another study on yellow fever vaccine responses in identical twins.

The J gene is TRBJ2-7, the V gene TRBV10-3; 10 bases fit TRBD2. This receptor was identified in a woman between 18 and 29 years old in good health. Specimen: CD4+ T cells sorted from blood. CDR3 coding DNA: TGTGCCATCAGTTTCGGACTAGCGGAAACGAAACCCTACGAGCAGTACTTC. This sequence encodes CAISFGLAETKPYEQYF.